This T cell receptor beta chain was documented in a study of blood T cells in healthy people across ages. Overall study results and limits: With unsorted PBMCs, a conclusive comparison of naive versus antigen-experienced cells was not possible.

The germline V gene encodes CDR1 SGHNT and CDR2 YENEEA. CDR3 length: 13 residues. The use of a sample-barcoded 5' primer and a J-beta primer mix characterized a second PCR of roughly 7 to 11 cycles. Each CDR3 protein gets one entry after TCRdb re-called the 5' RACE reads with MiXCR. The profile shows around 650,000 distinct CDR3 sequences, about 43% of them singletons. On this clonotype itself: Its antigen is unknown. The junction departs from germline at one end; a sequencing error may be responsible.

Source material: blood. This clonotype was obtained from a man older than 75 in good health. This chain links TRBV11-3 with TRBJ2-3; D is uncertain. The CDR3 region is CASSLDRYDTQYF. In DNA form, the CDR3 reads TGTGCCAGTAGCTTAGATCGGTATGATACGCAGTATTTT.